The 18 T cell receptor beta chains given below trace back to one sample, sequenced in a study of T cells in Graves' hyperthyroidism and ophthalmopathy. Authors of the study amplified TCR beta CDR3 regions from RNA transcripts. RT-PCR in the first round (using the HTBI primer set) targeted the TCR CDR3. Each CDR3 protein is one row after TCRdb ran MiXCR on the multiplex PCR reads. The sample has about 400,000 distinct CDR3 sequences, 11% to 15% seen once. Sequencing input: blood. The source of these receptors is a man aged 50 or older with Graves' ophthalmopathy.

The rearrangement uses TRBV24-1 and TRBJ1-2, with D perhaps matching TRBD1 (6 bases). V dropped 6 bases and J dropped 1 base, with 20 bases sitting between them. The CDR3 covers 17 residues. Germline V gene data show CDR1 as KGHDR and CDR2 as SFDVKD. CDR3 nucleotides: TGTGCCACCAGTCAGTCGCCGGGGGCAGAGTTTAACTATGGCTACACCTTC. Translating it yields CATSQSPGAEFNYGYTF.

This clonotype has a count of ten or more. The chain has TRBV2 and TRBJ2-5; perhaps D is TRBD1 or TRBD2 (5 bases each). The length of the CDR3 is 12 residues. V lost 11 bases to trimming and J lost 2 bases, with 12 bases between them. Germline loops: CDR1 SNHLY, CDR2 FYNNEI. CDR3 residues: CARGGPQETQYF. In DNA, the CDR3 is TGTGCCCGGGGCGGTCCACAAGAGACCCAGTACTTC.

The chain couples TRBV28 to TRBJ2-2; 9 bases map to TRBD2. The CDR3 extends over 15 amino acids. Trimming at V came to 7 bases and at J to 7 bases, leaving 10 bases not matched to a gene. Germline lookup yields CDR1 MDHEN and CDR2 SYDVKM. The CDR3 here is CASIEAGGPLGELFF. For the CDR3, the DNA is TGTGCCAGCATTGAGGCGGGAGGGCCTCTCGGGGAGCTGTTTTTT.

The J gene is TRBJ2-7, the V gene TRBV29-1; the match to TRBD1 covers 11 bases. Germline CDR1 SQVTM, CDR2 ANQGSEA. V shed 7 bases and J 5 bases; nucleotides not matched to a gene: 7. CDR3 length: 13 amino acids. In nucleotides, the CDR3 is TGCAGCGCCACGGACAGGGGGCTTGACGAGCAGTACTTC. The encoded protein is CSATDRGLDEQYF.

This clonotype was detected ten times or more. V usage is TRBV28 and J usage is TRBJ2-7; weak D call: TRBD2 (5 bases). V lost 8 bases and J lost 0, with 20 bases in between. From germline, CDR1 is MDHEN and CDR2 SYDVKM. The CDR3 covers 16 residues. The CDR3 is CASEGRAGLNSYEQYF. CDR3 nucleotides: TGTGCCAGCGAGGGTCGTGCGGGCCTAAACTCCTACGAGCAGTACTTC.

This clonotype showed up many times. V and J are TRBV28 and TRBJ1-1, with TRBD1 as a possible D gene (6 bases). Germline V gives CDR1 MDHEN, CDR2 SYDVKM. With 4 bases removed from V and 11 bases from J, the gap between germline ends came to 11 bases. The CDR3 has 11 amino acids. The CDR3 sequence: CASSYRVNAFF. The DNA for the CDR3 is TGTGCCAGCAGTTACAGGGTGAACGCTTTCTTT.

This clonotype was found many times. This CDR3 reads CATSDLRGNYNEQFF. CDR3 coding DNA: TGTGCCACCAGTGATTTAAGGGGGAACTACAATGAGCAGTTCTTC. The J gene is TRBJ2-1, the V gene TRBV24-1; possible D gene TRBD1, 6 bases. The V gene's germline CDR1 is KGHDR and CDR2 SFDVKD. The CDR3 has 15 amino acids. Deletions cut 1 base from V and 3 bases from J, with 9 bases between.

The chain couples TRBV12-3 or TRBV12-4 to TRBJ1-5; D remains ambiguous. Between the trimmed V and J ends, which lost 6 bases and 10 bases, there was a span of 10 bases. The CDR3 is 11 amino acids. The chain's CDR3 is CASSSGGPQHF. CDR3 in DNA: TGTGCCAGCAGCTCGGGCGGCCCCCAGCATTTT.

This rearrangement joins TRBV7-3 to TRBJ1-4; D is perhaps TRBD1 (6 bases). The CDR3 runs to 16 residues. CDR1 and CDR2 from the germline V gene are SGHTA and FQGTGA. Trimming cost V 5 bases and J 2 bases, with 15 bases left between them. CDR3 region: CASSPHQGTTNEKLFF. In DNA form, the CDR3 reads TGTGCCAGCAGCCCACACCAGGGGACGACTAATGAAAAACTGTTTTTT.

The CDR3 spells CASSQGQGGTDTQYF. CDR3 nucleotides: TGCGCCAGCAGCCAAGGGCAGGGAGGGACAGATACGCAGTATTTT. V and J are TRBV4-1 and TRBJ2-3; 7 bases are shared with TRBD2. The V gene end was trimmed by 1 base and the J gene end by 3 bases; junction bases not matched to a gene: 4. Germline values: CDR1 MGHRA, CDR2 YSYEKL. The CDR3 extends over 15 amino acids.

This clonotype was observed many times. The rearrangement links TRBV30 to TRBJ1-2; 8 bases fit TRBD1. The germline V gene has CDR1 GTSNPN and CDR2 SVGIG (reference sequence). This CDR3 is built from 13 residues. J was trimmed by 6 bases and V by 3 bases; bases with no gene match: 6. The CDR3 DNA reads TGTGCCTGGAGCTACCACAGGGGGGATGGCTACACCTTC. Protein product: CAWSYHRGDGYTF.

V usage is TRBV29-1 and J usage is TRBJ2-2, with D possibly TRBD2 on 6 matching bases. The V gene lost 6 bases and the J gene lost 1 base, with 18 bases spanning the gap. There are 16 residues in the CDR3. Germline values: CDR1 SQVTM, CDR2 ANQGSEA. The CDR3 sequence is CSVTTLEGRNTGELFF. CDR3 sequence (DNA): TGCAGCGTCACCACCCTGGAGGGGCGGAACACCGGGGAGCTGTTTTTT.

Ten or more counts support this clonotype. This chain joins TRBV29-1 and TRBJ2-7; 11 positions match TRBD2. The V and J ends lost 6 bases and 0 bases, in that order; junction bases with no gene match: 4. This CDR3 has 14 amino acids. Germline V lookup: CDR1 SQVTM, CDR2 ANQGSEA. This chain's CDR3 is CSVLTSGSSYEQYF. CDR3 coding DNA: TGCAGCGTCCTAACTAGCGGGAGCTCCTACGAGCAGTACTTC.

This clonotype has ten or more counts. The CDR3 spells CASSSDTSGRYTQYF. CDR3 DNA sequence: TGCGCCAGCAGCTCGGATACTAGCGGGAGGTATACGCAGTATTTT. This chain connects TRBV5-1 to TRBJ2-3; TRBD2 matches at 12 bases. Germline CDR1 reads SGHRS; CDR2 reads YFSETQ. The CDR3 extends over 15 amino acids. The V gene end was trimmed by 3 bases and the J gene end by 7 bases; junction bases not matched to a gene: 6. The variable domain in full, completed from reference TRBV5-1 and TRBJ2-3, reads KAGVTQTPRYLIKTRGQQVTLSCSPISGHRSVSWYQQTPGQGLQFLFEYFSETQRNKGNFPGRFSGRQFSNSRSEMNVSTLELGDSALYLCASSSDTSGRYTQYFGPGTRLTVL.

This clonotype came up many times. This chain connects TRBV20-1 to TRBJ1-1; no firm D call. CDR1 is DFQATT, CDR2 SNEGSKA, per germline (reference sequence). V was clipped by 8 bases and J by 4 bases, with 14 bases between them. The CDR3 is 12 amino acids. The chain's CDR3 is CSSSGVATEAFF. The CDR3 DNA is TGCAGTTCCAGTGGGGTTGCCACTGAAGCTTTCTTT.

This clonotype was seen ten or more times. The genes are TRBV15 and TRBJ2-5; perhaps TRBD1 as D (6 bases). CDR1 is LNHNV and CDR2 is YYDKDF in the germline V gene (reference sequence). This CDR3 has 13 residues. Trimming took off 4 bases at V and 2 bases at J, with 8 bases between the two ends. The chain's CDR3 is CATSKGQQETQYF. In DNA, the CDR3 is TGTGCCACCAGCAAAGGACAGCAAGAGACCCAGTACTTC.

This clonotype was detected many times. V is TRBV11-3 and J is TRBJ2-2; 11 bases match TRBD2. Germline CDR1 and CDR2: SGHNT and YENEEA. The CDR3 consists of 17 residues. Unmatched junction bases numbered 3, after V lost 1 base and J lost 2 bases. The CDR3 DNA follows: TGTGCCAGCAGCTTAGGACTAGCGGGACCTAACACCGGGGAGCTGTTTTTT. This sequence encodes CASSLGLAGPNTGELFF.

This clonotype showed up many times. This chain uses TRBV9 with TRBJ2-7, with a possible D match to TRBD2 (6 bases). The CDR3 consists of 14 residues. The V and J ends lost 1 base and 6 bases respectively, with 14 bases between them. Germline loops: CDR1 SGDLS, CDR2 YYNGEE. The CDR3 coding sequence is TGTGCCAGCAGCGTACAGGTCCTGGAGGGCGAGCAGTACTTC. Protein: CASSVQVLEGEQYF.